This entry lists 23 T cell receptor beta chains sequenced from one sample in a study of T cell repertoires in cytomegalovirus infection. TCRdb re-derived calls from the reads in MiXCR, one entry per CDR3 protein. The sample has hundreds of thousands of distinct CDR3 sequences; about 33% are singletons. For these TCRs, the target antigens are not known. The sample was cultured CD8+ T cells from PBMCs, taken from culture after CMV antigen stimulation. The receptors come from a human donor in good health (CMV status not recorded). Some clones in this sample may be carry-over from other donors' samples.

Many counts were recorded for this clonotype. CDR3 coding DNA: TGTGCCAGCAGCTTGAAAATTGGACTCTACGAGCAGTACTTC. It yields the protein CASSLKIGLYEQYF. The gene calls are TRBV7-6 and TRBJ2-7; D might be TRBD2 (5 bases). The CDR3 has 14 residues. CDR1 and CDR2 (germline): SGHVS, FNYEAQ. V was pared by 3 bases and J by 3 bases, with 12 bases between.

This clonotype was counted between two and nine times. The rearrangement joins TRBV6-1 to TRBJ1-4; D gene uncertain. The CDR3 consists of 14 residues. CDR1 MNHNS and CDR2 SASEGT come from the germline V gene. Trimming left V 8 bases short and J 6 bases short, with 16 bases between. CDR3 in DNA: TGTGCCAGCGCTGTCTCGTGGGAAGATGAAAAACTGTTTTTT. It encodes CASAVSWEDEKLFF.

The V and J genes are TRBV11-2 and TRBJ2-1, with 7 positions matching TRBD2. V dropped 3 bases and J dropped 0; count of bases not matched to a gene: 8. Germline CDR1 SGHAT, CDR2 FQNNGV. The CDR3 is made up of 17 amino acids. CDR3 in amino acids: CASSFSYGGSSYNEQFF. The CDR3 coding sequence is TGTGCCAGCAGCTTCAGTTACGGGGGGAGCTCCTACAATGAGCAGTTCTTC.

This clonotype showed up just a few times. The chain recombines TRBV6-5 with TRBJ2-2, with D possibly called TRBD1 or TRBD2 (5 bases each). Trimming cost V 0 bases and J 5 bases, with 13 bases left between them. From germline, CDR1 is MNHEY and CDR2 SVGAGI. This CDR3 is built from 16 residues. The CDR3 DNA is TGTGCCAGCAGTTACTCGACGACAGTAGCGACCGGGGAGCTGTTTTTT. It is translated as CASSYSTTVATGELFF.

The chain carries TRBV27 and TRBJ2-7, with D perhaps matching TRBD1 (6 bases). V lost 2 bases to trimming and J lost 0 bases, with 14 bases between them. Germline values: CDR1 MNHEY, CDR2 SMNVEV (reference sequence). The CDR3 extends over 16 amino acids. The DNA for the CDR3 is TGTGCCAGCAGTTTAGGGGGCCGGCAACTCTCCTACGAGCAGTACGTC. Amino acids: CASSLGGRQLSYEQYV.

This rearrangement joins TRBV9 to TRBJ2-5; TRBD2 is a possible D gene (6 bases). This CDR3 spans 15 amino acids. In germline, CDR1 is SGDLS, CDR2 YYNGEE. Trimming cost V 0 bases and J 5 bases, with 14 bases left between them. The CDR3 here is CASSVAGQSGETQYF. DNA for the CDR3: TGTGCCAGCAGCGTAGCCGGACAAAGCGGGGAGACCCAGTACTTC.

This clonotype was picked up many times. The chain joins TRBV7-2 to TRBJ2-3; 8 nucleotides line up with TRBD2. The CDR3 totals 14 residues. J gave up 4 bases and V 5 bases, and 5 bases lay outside the gene matches. CDR1 is SGHTA, CDR2 FQGNSA, per germline. The CDR3 nucleotides read TGTGCCAGCAGCATTAGCGGGGCCGCAGATACGCAGTATTTT. Translated: CASSISGAADTQYF.

The chain links TRBV19 to TRBJ2-3; the match to TRBD1 covers 10 bases. Germline V gene sequence: CDR1 LNHDA, CDR2 SQIVND (reference sequence). The trim removed 1 base at V and 2 bases at J, leaving 3 bases unmatched. This CDR3 comprises 16 residues. The chain's CDR3 is CASSIVGTGDTDTQYF. The DNA for the CDR3 is TGTGCCAGTAGTATAGTTGGGACAGGGGACACAGATACGCAGTATTTT.

The table lists this clonotype with a few counts. V gene TRBV20-1 combines with J gene TRBJ2-1; D gene unclear. V was clipped by 5 bases and J by 7 bases, with 9 bases between them. Per the germline V gene, CDR1 is DFQATT and CDR2 is SNEGSKA (reference sequence). This CDR3 has 11 residues. The CDR3 reads CSALGLNEQFF. The DNA for the CDR3 is TGCAGTGCTTTAGGGTTGAATGAGCAGTTCTTC.

This clonotype was counted only a few times. V and J are TRBV19 and TRBJ1-2, with TRBD1 identical over 7 bases. This CDR3 has 14 residues. The ends lost 5 bases at V and 4 bases at J; junction bases unmatched: 7. Germline lookup yields CDR1 LNHDA and CDR2 SQIVND (reference sequence). The CDR3 DNA reads as TGTGCCAGTAGTGCCGGGACAGCCTTCTATGGCTACACCTTC. Amino acids: CASSAGTAFYGYTF.

Ten or more counts support this clonotype. The chain is built from TRBV27 and TRBJ1-2; D is perhaps TRBD1 (6 bases). The CDR3 consists of 14 residues. Germline V gives CDR1 MNHEY, CDR2 SMNVEV (reference sequence). V was clipped by 1 base and J by 6 bases, with 12 bases between them. The CDR3 DNA reads TGTGCCAGCAGTTTATACACAGGGAGAGATGGCTACACCTTC. Its translation is CASSLYTGRDGYTF.

The V call is TRBV7-9, the J call TRBJ1-1, with unresolved D. Per the germline V gene, CDR1 is SEHNR and CDR2 is FQNEAQ (reference sequence). V was clipped by 5 bases and J by 0 bases, with 13 bases between them. This CDR3 has 15 residues. The CDR3 DNA is TGTGCCAGCAGCCTCCCACAGAGCATGAACACTGAAGCTTTCTTT. Translation gives CASSLPQSMNTEAFF.

The rearrangement uses TRBV6-5 and TRBJ1-1; D uncertain. Germline V CDR1 and CDR2: MNHEY, SVGAGI. Trimming cost V 4 bases and J 1 base, with 7 bases left between them. The CDR3 spans 13 residues. Here the CDR3 reads CASSLQQNTEAFF. CDR3 nucleotide sequence: TGTGCCAGCAGTTTACAGCAGAACACTGAAGCTTTCTTT.

In this sample, this clonotype turned up once. This rearrangement joins TRBV24-1 to TRBJ1-1; 7 bases agree with TRBD1. Trimming cost V 4 bases and J 1 base; bases outside gene matches: 5. The germline V gene has CDR1 KGHDR and CDR2 SFDVKD. The CDR3 has 15 residues. The CDR3: CATSEAGGRNTEAFF. DNA for the CDR3: TGTGCCACCAGTGAGGCAGGGGGAAGGAACACTGAAGCTTTCTTT.

The chain is built from TRBV6-5 and TRBJ1-3; tentative D call: TRBD1 (6 bases). This CDR3 has 14 residues. CDR1 is MNHEY, CDR2 SVGAGI, per germline. The V end was cut by 10 bases, the J end by 3 bases, with 16 bases between. The CDR3 nucleotides are TGTGCCACTGCTGGGGGCTCGAGTGGAAACACCATATATTTT. Residues: CATAGGSSGNTIYF.

This clonotype has more than one count but fewer than ten. The chain recombines TRBV10-3 with TRBJ2-1; 7 bases line up with TRBD2. The CDR3 loop spans 15 amino acids. V was clipped by 0 bases and J by 9 bases; unmatched bases: 8. Per the germline V gene, CDR1 is ENHRY and CDR2 is SYGVKD. CDR3 sequence reads: CAISESSLAASEQFF. CDR3 DNA: TGTGCCATCAGTGAGTCGAGTCTAGCGGCGTCTGAGCAGTTCTTC.

This clonotype turned up a few times. This chain connects TRBV7-6 to TRBJ1-2, with 7 bases that match TRBD1. The J segment lost 8 bases and the V segment lost 2 bases, leaving 5 bases of the junction unmatched. Per the germline V gene, CDR1 is SGHVS and CDR2 is FNYEAQ. CDR3 size: 13 residues. The CDR3 loop reads CASSLSTGRGYTF. The CDR3 DNA reads as TGTGCCAGCAGCTTATCGACAGGGAGGGGCTACACCTTC.

This clonotype was detected a few times. This sequence joins TRBV7-6 and TRBJ2-2, with D hard to call. The CDR3 sequence is 19 residues long. CDR1 and CDR2 (germline): SGHVS, FNYEAQ. V dropped 4 bases and J dropped 0 bases, with 21 bases sitting between them. CDR3 DNA: TGTGCCAGCAGCTCCCCTAACAGTCCTTCGATGGCGAACACCGGGGAGCTGTTTTTT. It is translated as CASSSPNSPSMANTGELFF.

The rearrangement joins TRBV12-3 or TRBV12-4 to TRBJ1-5; possible D gene TRBD1, 5 bases. The CDR3 consists of 15 residues. Between the trimmed V and J ends, which lost 4 bases and 3 bases, there was a span of 13 bases. The CDR3 here is CASSWTGGHNQPQHF. In nucleotides, the CDR3 is TGTGCCAGCAGTTGGACGGGAGGACACAATCAGCCCCAGCATTTT.

J is TRBJ1-6 and V is TRBV10-2; weak D call: TRBD1 (5 bases). With 5 bases removed from V and 10 bases from J, the gap between germline ends came to 18 bases. The length of the CDR3 is 15 residues. Germline CDR1 is WSHSY and CDR2 is SAAADI. CDR3 in DNA: TGCGCCAGCAGTTCTTTCAGGGACGGGAGGTCACCCCTCCACTTT. Its protein product is CASSSFRDGRSPLHF.

For the CDR3, the DNA is TGTGCCAGCAGCTTAGTCGAGGCAGCCTACGAGCAGTACTTC. Translation: CASSLVEAAYEQYF. The chain is built from TRBV11-1 and TRBJ2-7; unclear D gene. The CDR3 length is 14 residues. Per germline, CDR1 SGHAT and CDR2 FQDESV (reference sequence). The germline V and J ends were trimmed by 1 base and 2 bases, with 9 bases remaining between them.

In this sample, this clonotype turned up many times. The rearrangement links TRBV18 to TRBJ1-1; the D is unclear. CDR1 KGHSH and CDR2 LQKENI come from the germline V gene. This CDR3 has 12 amino acids. V shed 8 bases and J shed 3 bases, with 10 bases lying between them. CDR3 amino acids: CASSPVDTEAFF. In nucleotides, the CDR3 is TGTGCCAGCAGCCCTGTGGACACTGAAGCTTTCTTT.

The chain couples TRBV19 to TRBJ2-4, with D perhaps being TRBD1 or TRBD2 (5 bases each). The CDR3 consists of 13 residues. Germline values: CDR1 LNHDA, CDR2 SQIVND (reference sequence). V lost 5 bases and J lost 11, with 16 bases in between. In nucleotides, the CDR3 is TGTGCCAGTAGTCCTCGAGGGGACCGTCTTCAGTACTTC. Protein sequence: CASSPRGDRLQYF.